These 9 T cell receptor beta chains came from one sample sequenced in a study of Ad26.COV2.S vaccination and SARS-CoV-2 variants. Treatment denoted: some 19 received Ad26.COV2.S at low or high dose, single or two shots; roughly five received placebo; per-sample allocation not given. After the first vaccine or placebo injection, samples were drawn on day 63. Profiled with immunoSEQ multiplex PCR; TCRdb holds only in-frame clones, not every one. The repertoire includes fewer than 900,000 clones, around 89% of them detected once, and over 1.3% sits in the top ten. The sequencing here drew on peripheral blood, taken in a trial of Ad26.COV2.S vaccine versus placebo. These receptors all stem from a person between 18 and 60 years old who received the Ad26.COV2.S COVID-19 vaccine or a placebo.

The DNA for the CDR3 is TGTGCCAGCAGCTTAGACAGGGCTAACTATGGCTACACCTTC. It translates to CASSLDRANYGYTF. The chain has TRBV7-8 and TRBJ1-2; a possible D gene is TRBD1 (6 bases). CDR1 and CDR2 (germline): SGHVS, FQNEAQ. The CDR3 extends over 14 amino acids. V was cut by 1 base and J by 0 bases, with 6 bases left in between.

The CDR3 here is CASRGRVTGGPQHF. The CDR3 coding sequence is TGTGCCAGTCGAGGGCGGGTTACGGGGGGGCCCCAGCATTTT. The rearrangement uses TRBV19 and TRBJ1-5; weak D call: TRBD1 (5 bases). This CDR3 is built from 14 residues. From germline, CDR1 is LNHDA and CDR2 SQIVND (reference sequence). V lost 8 bases and J lost 9, with 20 bases in between.

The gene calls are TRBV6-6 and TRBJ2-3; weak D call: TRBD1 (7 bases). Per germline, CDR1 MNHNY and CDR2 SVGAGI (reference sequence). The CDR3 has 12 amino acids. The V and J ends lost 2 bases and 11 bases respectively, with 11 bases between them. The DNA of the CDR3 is TGTGCCAGCAGTTACCCCAGGGGGGAGCAGTATTTT. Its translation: CASSYPRGEQYF.

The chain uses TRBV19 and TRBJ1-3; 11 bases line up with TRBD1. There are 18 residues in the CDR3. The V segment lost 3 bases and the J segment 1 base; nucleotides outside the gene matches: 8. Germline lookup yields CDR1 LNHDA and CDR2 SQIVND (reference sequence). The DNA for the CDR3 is TGTGCCAGTAGTATTGGAGGACAGGGGGCGAATTCTGGAAACACCATATATTTT. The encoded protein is CASSIGGQGANSGNTIYF.

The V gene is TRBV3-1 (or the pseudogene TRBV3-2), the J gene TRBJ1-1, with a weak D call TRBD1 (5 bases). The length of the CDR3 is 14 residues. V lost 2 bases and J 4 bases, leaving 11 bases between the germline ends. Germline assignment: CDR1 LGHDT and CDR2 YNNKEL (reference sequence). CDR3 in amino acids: CASSQNGGGTEAFF. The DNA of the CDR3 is TGTGCCAGCAGCCAAAACGGGGGAGGCACTGAAGCTTTCTTT.

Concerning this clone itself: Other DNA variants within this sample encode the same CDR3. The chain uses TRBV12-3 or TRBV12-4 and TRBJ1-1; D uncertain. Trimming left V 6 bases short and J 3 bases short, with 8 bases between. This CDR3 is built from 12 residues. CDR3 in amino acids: CASSFSDTEAFF. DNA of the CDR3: TGTGCCAGCAGCTTTAGTGACACTGAAGCTTTCTTT.

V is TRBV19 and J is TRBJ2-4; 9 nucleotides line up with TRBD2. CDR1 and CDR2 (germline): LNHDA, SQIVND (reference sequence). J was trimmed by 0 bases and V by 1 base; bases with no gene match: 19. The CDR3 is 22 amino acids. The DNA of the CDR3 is TGTGCCAGTAGTATAGTTTTTCCGGGCGGGGGGGCCTACCTCATAGCCAAAAACATTCAGTACTTC. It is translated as CASSIVFPGGGAYLIAKNIQYF. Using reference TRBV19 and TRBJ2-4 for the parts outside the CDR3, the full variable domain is DGGITQSPKYLFRKEGQNVTLSCEQNLNHDAMYWYRQDPGQGLRLIYYSQIVNDFQKGDIAEGYSVSREKKESFPLTVTSAQKNPTAFYLCASSIVFPGGGAYLIAKNIQYFGAGTRLSVL.

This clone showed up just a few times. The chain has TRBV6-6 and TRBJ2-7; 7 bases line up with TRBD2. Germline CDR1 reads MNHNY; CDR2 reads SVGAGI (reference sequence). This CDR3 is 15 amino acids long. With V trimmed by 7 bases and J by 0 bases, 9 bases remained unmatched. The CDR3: CASTTPAGSSYEQYF. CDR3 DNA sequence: TGTGCCAGCACCACCCCAGCGGGAAGCTCCTACGAGCAGTACTTC.

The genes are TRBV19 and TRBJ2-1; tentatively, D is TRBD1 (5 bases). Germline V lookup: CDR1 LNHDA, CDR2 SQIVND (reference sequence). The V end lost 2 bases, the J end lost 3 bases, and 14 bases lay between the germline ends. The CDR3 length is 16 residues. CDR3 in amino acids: CASSIQGDPRYNEQFF. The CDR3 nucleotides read TGTGCCAGTAGTATACAGGGTGACCCCCGCTACAATGAGCAGTTCTTC.